The 31 T cell receptor beta chains below all came from one sample that was sequenced in a study of blood T cell repertoires in COVID-19. Sequencing used immunoSEQ multiplex PCR; TCRdb keeps in-frame clones, though not all of them. The repertoire consists of tens of thousands of clones, with 88% occurring once and the leading ten covering roughly 5%. The sequenced material came from peripheral blood. All receptors come from a man aged 50-59 years with active COVID-19.

In its sample, this clone was seen once. The chain joins TRBV28 to TRBJ2-5; tentative D call: TRBD1 (6 bases). The CDR3 length is 15 residues. CDR1 and CDR2 from the germline V gene are MDHEN and SYDVKM. V was cut by 8 bases and J by 4 bases, with 20 bases left in between. CDR3: CASREAGVNRETQYF. The DNA for the CDR3 is TGTGCCAGCCGTGAGGCAGGGGTGAATCGAGAGACCCAGTACTTC.

The chain is built from TRBV5-1 and TRBJ2-3; D is undetermined. V was trimmed by 3 bases and J by 2 bases, leaving 10 bases between them. CDR1 is SGHRS and CDR2 is YFSETQ in the germline V gene. The CDR3 length is 14 residues. The CDR3 reads CASSSYSPTDTQYF. The CDR3, as DNA: TGCGCCAGCAGCTCCTACTCCCCCACAGATACGCAGTATTTT.

V and J are TRBV19 and TRBJ2-2; D may be TRBD1 (5 bases). The germline V gene encodes CDR1 LNHDA and CDR2 SQIVND (reference sequence). The CDR3 has 16 residues. V gave up 5 bases and J gave up 0 bases, with 13 bases separating them. CDR3 amino acids: CASSPYLGANTGELFF. In DNA, the CDR3 is TGTGCCAGTAGTCCTTATCTAGGGGCGAACACCGGGGAGCTGTTTTTT.

The J gene is TRBJ2-1, the V gene TRBV27; 12 bases align to TRBD2. The CDR3 is 16 residues long. Germline V gives CDR1 MNHEY, CDR2 SMNVEV (reference sequence). After removal of 10 bases from V and 2 bases from J, the junction contained 9 bases not matched to a gene. CDR3: CAISYRTSGAYNEQFF. The CDR3 DNA reads TGTGCCATCTCCTATAGGACTAGCGGGGCCTACAATGAGCAGTTCTTC.

This clone was seen once. J is TRBJ2-1 and V is TRBV19; weak D call: TRBD2 (6 bases). The germline V gene has CDR1 LNHDA and CDR2 SQIVND (reference sequence). V was clipped by 3 bases and J by 8 bases, with 11 bases between them. This CDR3 has 13 amino acids. CDR3 sequence reads: CASSIGSQDEQFF. CDR3 coding DNA: TGTGCCAGTAGTATCGGGAGTCAGGATGAGCAGTTCTTC.

J is TRBJ1-4 and V is TRBV29-1; 8 bases line up with TRBD1. The CDR3 length is 15 residues. J gave up 7 bases and V 6 bases, and 13 bases lay outside the gene matches. CDR1 and CDR2 from the germline V gene are SQVTM and ANQGSEA. The CDR3 reads CSVTEWQGASEKLFF. The DNA of the CDR3 is TGCAGCGTCACCGAGTGGCAGGGGGCTTCTGAAAAACTGTTTTTT.

The chain is built from TRBV6-5 and TRBJ1-1; D not resolved. This CDR3 has 13 amino acids. V lost 11 bases and J 3 bases, leaving 16 bases between the germline ends. Per the germline V gene, CDR1 is MNHEY and CDR2 is SVGAGI. CDR3 loop: CASMDLRDTEAFF. As DNA, the CDR3 is TGTGCCTCTATGGACTTAAGGGACACTGAAGCTTTCTTT.

The J gene is TRBJ2-3, the V gene TRBV3-1 (or the pseudogene TRBV3-2); 13 nucleotides align to TRBD2. V lost 4 bases and J lost 2; bases outside the gene matches: 9. Germline V gene lookup returns CDR1 LGHDT and CDR2 YNNKEL (reference sequence). This CDR3 is 18 amino acids long. This CDR3 is CASSPTSGRAEDTDTQYF. Written as DNA, the CDR3 is TGTGCCAGCAGCCCCACTAGCGGGAGGGCCGAAGACACAGATACGCAGTATTTT.

The chain joins TRBV2 to TRBJ2-7; TRBD1 matches at 7 bases. This CDR3 is built from 13 residues. The ends lost 11 bases at V and 2 bases at J; junction bases unmatched: 9. Germline V lookup: CDR1 SNHLY, CDR2 FYNNEI. DNA of the CDR3: TGTGCCGGAGGACAGGTCCTAACCTACGAGCAGTACTTC. Translated, it gives CAGGQVLTYEQYF. The whole variable domain, filled in from reference TRBV2 and TRBJ2-7, reads EPEVTQTPSHQVTQMGQEVILRCVPISNHLYFYWYRQILGQKVEFLVSFYNNEISEKSEIFDDQFSVERPDGSNFTLKIRSTKLEDSAMYFCAGGQVLTYEQYFGPGTRLTVT.

The V gene is TRBV5-1, the J gene TRBJ2-7; 12 bases line up with TRBD2. The CDR3 is 15 amino acids. J lost 6 bases, V lost 5 bases, and 9 bases had no gene match. Germline V gene sequence: CDR1 SGHRS, CDR2 YFSETQ. CDR3 loop: CASSRGLAGPLEQYF. Here the CDR3 DNA reads TGCGCCAGCAGTCGCGGACTAGCGGGACCCCTCGAGCAGTACTTC.

This chain connects TRBV4-2 to TRBJ1-2, with 8 positions matching TRBD1. CDR3 length: 15 residues. After removal of 0 bases from V and 4 bases from J, the junction contained 4 bases not matched to a gene. Germline CDR1 is LGHNA and CDR2 is YNFKEQ. The CDR3 DNA reads TGTGCCAGCAGCCAAGATTCAGGGGGCTTCTATGGCTACACCTTC. Translated: CASSQDSGGFYGYTF.

The chain carries TRBV2 and TRBJ2-1; TRBD2 matches at 16 bases. The CDR3 covers 17 residues. Germline values: CDR1 SNHLY, CDR2 FYNNEI. The V gene end was trimmed by 8 bases and the J gene end by 9 bases; junction bases not matched to a gene: 13. The CDR3 spells CASRQGTSGGGGGEQFF. DNA for the CDR3: TGTGCCAGCCGCCAAGGGACTAGCGGGGGGGGTGGAGGTGAGCAGTTCTTC.

The V and J genes are TRBV18 and TRBJ1-5; the D gene is possibly TRBD1 (5 bases). Trimming removed 3 bases at V and 9 bases at J, with 12 bases between. This CDR3 region has 13 residues. Germline V gene data show CDR1 as KGHSH and CDR2 as LQKENI. CDR3 in DNA: TGTGCCAGCTCACCCTCCAGGGAGGTGCCCCAGCATTTT. Translation: CASSPSREVPQHF.

This sequence joins TRBV11-2 and TRBJ2-1, with a weak D call TRBD2 (5 bases). CDR1 SGHAT and CDR2 FQNNGV come from the germline V gene. The CDR3 runs 14 residues. The germline V and J ends were trimmed by 3 bases and 3 bases, with 9 bases remaining between them. The CDR3, as DNA: TGTGCCAGCAGCTTGGGTACTAGCTACAATGAGCAGTTCTTC. Translated, it gives CASSLGTSYNEQFF.

The chain uses TRBV14 and TRBJ1-2; a possible D gene is TRBD1 (5 bases). Germline loops: CDR1 SGHDN, CDR2 FVKESK. V was trimmed by 4 bases and J by 2 bases, leaving 20 bases between them. The CDR3 length is 17 residues. CDR3 DNA sequence: TGTGCCAGCAGCCTTCCACTGGGAGGGGAACCGAACTATGGCTACACCTTC. As protein: CASSLPLGGEPNYGYTF. The variable domain in full, with the rest retrieved from reference TRBV14 and TRBJ1-2, is EAGVTQFPSHSVIEKGQTVTLRCDPISGHDNLYWYRRVMGKEIKFLLHFVKESKQDESGMPNNRFLAERTGGTYSTLKVQPAELEDSGVYFCASSLPLGGEPNYGYTFGSGTRLTVV.

The chain links TRBV7-2 to TRBJ2-5; 11 nucleotides agree with TRBD2. Germline V gives CDR1 SGHTA, CDR2 FQGNSA. Trimming at V came to 4 bases and at J to 5 bases, leaving 9 bases not matched to a gene. The CDR3 consists of 16 residues. As DNA, the CDR3 is TGTGCCAGCAGCTCTTTGTTAGCGGGGGGGCAGGAGACCCAGTACTTC. This encodes CASSSLLAGGQETQYF.

This chain connects TRBV5-6 to TRBJ2-1, with 8 bases lining up with TRBD2. There are 15 residues in the CDR3. Germline V gene data show CDR1 as SGHDT and CDR2 as YYEEEE. The V segment lost 2 bases and the J segment 6 bases; nucleotides outside the gene matches: 7. CDR3 sequence reads: CASSLPAGVSNEQFF. In DNA, the CDR3 is TGTGCCAGCAGCTTACCAGCGGGAGTTAGCAATGAGCAGTTCTTC.

The chain couples TRBV28 to TRBJ2-2; 8 nucleotides line up with TRBD1. Germline V gives CDR1 MDHEN, CDR2 SYDVKM. This CDR3 is 14 amino acids long. V gave up 5 bases and J gave up 4 bases; unmatched junction bases: 3. The CDR3, as DNA: TGTGCCAGCAGTCGGGACAGGATCACCGGGGAGCTGTTTTTT. Protein: CASSRDRITGELFF.

The genes are TRBV28 and TRBJ2-7; 7 bases map to TRBD1. The CDR3 is 15 amino acids. V was clipped by 5 bases and J by 0 bases; unmatched bases: 7. CDR1 and CDR2 from the germline V gene are MDHEN and SYDVKM. As DNA, the CDR3 is TGTGCCAGCAGTGTGGGGACAGAGGACTCCTACGAGCAGTACTTC. Protein: CASSVGTEDSYEQYF.

This rearrangement joins TRBV7-3 to TRBJ2-2, with D possibly being TRBD2 (6 bases). The CDR3 sequence is 13 residues long. Deletions cut 11 bases from V and 0 bases from J, with 10 bases between. Per germline, CDR1 SGHTA and CDR2 FQGTGA. CDR3 protein: CASRGSNTGELFF. The CDR3 coding sequence is TGTGCCTCTCGGGGGTCGAACACCGGGGAGCTGTTTTTT. Variable domain in full (rest from reference TRBV7-3 and TRBJ2-2): GAGVSQTPSNKVTEKGKYVELRCDPISGHTALYWYRQSLGQGPEFLIYFQGTGAADDSGLPNDRFFAVRPEGSVSTLKIQRTERGDSAVYLCASRGSNTGELFFGEGSRLTVL.

The chain uses TRBV6-5 and TRBJ1-5; 7 bases align to TRBD1. The junction had 6 bases not matched to a gene; V was cut back by 7 bases and J by 6 bases. Germline CDR1 MNHEY, CDR2 SVGAGI. The CDR3 sequence is 13 residues long. The CDR3 nucleotides read TGTGCCAGCAAAGGGGGCACCGGTCAGCCCCAGCATTTT. Protein product: CASKGGTGQPQHF.

The rearrangement joins TRBV18 to TRBJ1-2; D is uncertain. The CDR3 totals 13 residues. Germline V CDR1 and CDR2: KGHSH, LQKENI. V lost 5 bases, J lost 3 bases, and 10 bases lay in between. The CDR3 DNA reads as TGTGCCAGCTCAGAGGGAGAGGACTATGGCTACACCTTC. Amino acids: CASSEGEDYGYTF. Full variable domain (remainder filled in from reference TRBV18 and TRBJ1-2): NAGVMQNPRHLVRRRGQEARLRCSPMKGHSHVYWYRQLPEEGLKFMVYLQKENIIDESGMPKERFSAEFPKEGPSILRIQQVVRGDSAAYFCASSEGEDYGYTFGSGTRLTVV.

The chain employs TRBV6-5 and TRBJ1-1; 7 bases align to TRBD1. V lost 2 bases, J lost 2 bases, and 8 bases stayed unmatched. Germline loops: CDR1 MNHEY, CDR2 SVGAGI. The CDR3 extends over 16 amino acids. CDR3 nucleotide sequence: TGTGCCAGCAGTTACGACAGGGACCCGGGTAACACTGAAGCTTTCTTT. Amino acid sequence: CASSYDRDPGNTEAFF.

The chain recombines TRBV5-4 with TRBJ2-3, with 13 nucleotides matching TRBD2. Germline V CDR1 and CDR2: SGHNT, YYREEE (reference sequence). The CDR3 loop spans 17 amino acids. The J segment lost 1 base and the V segment lost 3 bases, leaving 5 bases of the junction unmatched. The CDR3: CASSSPGLAGGTDTQYF. DNA of the CDR3: TGTGCCAGCAGCTCGCCTGGACTAGCGGGAGGCACAGATACGCAGTATTTT.

In its sample, this clone is medium-sized. The rearrangement links TRBV30 to TRBJ2-1; perhaps TRBD2 as D (5 bases). V was trimmed by 0 bases and J by 1 base, leaving 10 bases between them. CDR1 and CDR2 (germline): GTSNPN, SVGIG (reference sequence). CDR3 length: 15 residues. This CDR3 is CAWSVLRASYNEQFF. CDR3 bases: TGTGCCTGGAGTGTATTGAGGGCTTCCTACAATGAGCAGTTCTTC.

J is TRBJ2-7 and V is TRBV13, with 8 bases lining up with TRBD1. CDR1 PRHDT and CDR2 FYEKMQ come from the germline V gene (reference sequence). CDR3 length: 14 residues. After removal of 5 bases from V and 2 bases from J, the junction contained 5 bases not matched to a gene. In DNA form, the CDR3 reads TGTGCCAGCAGCCCCCGGACAGGGACCTACGAGCAGTACTTC. Translating it yields CASSPRTGTYEQYF.

V and J are TRBV7-6 and TRBJ2-5; D gene unclear. The V end was cut by 4 bases, the J end by 4 bases, with 22 bases between. This CDR3 comprises 17 residues. CDR1 and CDR2 (germline): SGHVS, FNYEAQ. The CDR3 here is CASSSISPRSRGETQYF. DNA for the CDR3: TGTGCCAGCAGCTCGATCTCCCCTAGGAGTCGCGGAGAGACCCAGTACTTC. Looking up the rest from reference TRBV7-6 and TRBJ2-5 gives the full variable domain: GAGVSQSPRYKVTKRGQDVALRCDPISGHVSLYWYRQALGQGPEFLTYFNYEAQQDKSGLPNDRFSAERPEGSISTLTIQRTEQRDSAMYRCASSSISPRSRGETQYFGPGTRLLVL.

The chain joins TRBV28 to TRBJ1-2; unclear D gene. The CDR3 loop spans 11 amino acids. V lost 8 bases to trimming and J lost 7 bases, with 11 bases between them. Germline V gene sequence: CDR1 MDHEN, CDR2 SYDVKM. CDR3 in amino acids: CASLRGRGYTF. The CDR3 nucleotides read TGTGCCAGCCTGCGGGGTCGTGGCTACACCTTC.

V is TRBV28 and J is TRBJ2-1; TRBD2 aligns across 8 bases. The V and J ends lost 5 bases and 10 bases, in that order; junction bases with no gene match: 7. This CDR3 spans 13 amino acids. Germline assignment: CDR1 MDHEN and CDR2 SYDVKM. As DNA, the CDR3 is TGTGCCAGCAGTCCCCAGCGGGAGCGAGAGCAGTTCTTC. Translating gives CASSPQREREQFF.

The chain couples TRBV2 to TRBJ1-1, with D possibly TRBD1 on 5 matching bases. Trimming took off 7 bases at V and 4 bases at J, with 16 bases between the two ends. Looked up from germline, CDR1 is SNHLY and CDR2 is FYNNEI. This CDR3 has 14 residues. The chain's CDR3 is CASTRGTPSTEAFF. The CDR3 DNA reads TGTGCCAGCACCCGAGGGACTCCTTCCACTGAAGCTTTCTTT.

The CDR3 is CASSLPGHTTVDEQYF. For the CDR3, the DNA is TGTGCCAGCAGCCTGCCTGGGCACACGACGGTTGACGAGCAGTACTTC. This chain joins TRBV28 and TRBJ2-7; D not resolved. Trimming shortened V by 6 bases and J by 5 bases, and 23 bases separated the two germline ends. CDR3 length: 16 residues. The V gene's germline CDR1 is MDHEN and CDR2 SYDVKM.